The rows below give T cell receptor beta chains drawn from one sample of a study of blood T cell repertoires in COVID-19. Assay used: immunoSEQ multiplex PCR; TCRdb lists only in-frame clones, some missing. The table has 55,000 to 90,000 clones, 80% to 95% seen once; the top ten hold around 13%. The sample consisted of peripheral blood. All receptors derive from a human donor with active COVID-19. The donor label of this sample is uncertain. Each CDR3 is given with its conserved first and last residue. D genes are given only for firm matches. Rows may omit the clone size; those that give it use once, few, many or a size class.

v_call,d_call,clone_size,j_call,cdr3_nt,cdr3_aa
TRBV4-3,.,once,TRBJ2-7,TGCGCCAGCAGCCAAGATTTTGGGGCAGACTACGAGCAGTACTTC,CASSQDFGADYEQYF
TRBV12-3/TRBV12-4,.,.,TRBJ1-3,TGTGCCAGCGCGGGGGCCAACACCATATATTTT,CASAGANTIYF
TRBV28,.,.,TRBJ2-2,TGTGCCAGCAGTTTCCTAAGCAGGGCCACCGGGGAGCTGTTTTTT,CASSFLSRATGELFF
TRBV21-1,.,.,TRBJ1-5,TGTGCCAGCAGCAAAATTTGGGACAGGGGAATTTCGGGCAATCAGCCCCAGCATTTT,CASSKIWDRGISGNQPQHF
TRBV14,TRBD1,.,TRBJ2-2,TGTGCCAGCAGCCACCCTTTTGGACAGGGACCCACCGGGGAGCTGTTTTTT,CASSHPFGQGPTGELFF
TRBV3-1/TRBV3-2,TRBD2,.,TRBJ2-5,TGTGCCAGCAGCCAAGCGGGGACTAGCGGGAGGGCCAGAGTGGAGACCCAGTACTTC,CASSQAGTSGRARVETQYF
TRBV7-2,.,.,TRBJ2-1,TGTGCCAGCAGCCGGGACACGGCTCGCAATGAGCAGTTCTTC,CASSRDTARNEQFF
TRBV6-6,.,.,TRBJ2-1,TGTGCCAGCAGTTCCGTAATCTCCTACAATGAGCAGTTCTTC,CASSSVISYNEQFF
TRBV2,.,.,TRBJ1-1,TGTGCCAGCAGTGTGCAGGCGCCTGAAGCTTTCTTT,CASSVQAPEAFF
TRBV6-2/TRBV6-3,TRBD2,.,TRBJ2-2,TGTGCCAGCAGTTACCCGACTAGCGGGAGGGGGAACACCGGGGAGCTGTTTTTT,CASSYPTSGRGNTGELFF
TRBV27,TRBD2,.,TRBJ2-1,TGTGCCAGCAGTCTCCTAACTAGCGGGAGACCCTACAATGAGCAGTTCTTC,CASSLLTSGRPYNEQFF
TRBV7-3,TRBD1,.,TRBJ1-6,TGTGCCAGCAGCTTCTCCGGACAGGGTAGTTCACCCCTCCACTTT,CASSFSGQGSSPLHF
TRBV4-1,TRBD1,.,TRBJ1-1,TGCGCCAGCAGCCTCGTGATTGGGACAGGCAACGAGAACACTGAAGCTTTCTTT,CASSLVIGTGNENTEAFF
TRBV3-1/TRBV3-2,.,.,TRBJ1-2,TGTGCCAGCAGCCAACTGGCAGGGTATGGCTACACCTTC,CASSQLAGYGYTF
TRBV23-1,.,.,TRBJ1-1,TGCGCCAGCAGTCAACCCCGTCCTCGGGTGCAAACTGAAGCTTTCTTT,CASSQPRPRVQTEAFF
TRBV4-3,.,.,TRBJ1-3,TGCGCCACTTCGGGACTCCTCGGGGAAACCATATATTTT,CATSGLLGETIYF
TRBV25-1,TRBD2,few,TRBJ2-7,TGTGCCAGCAGGACCGGGACTAGCGGGAGGCTAACCTACGAGCAGTACTTC,CASRTGTSGRLTYEQYF